The source of this T cell receptor (beta chain) is a study of T-cell reconstitution after alpha-beta-depleted transplantation in children (dated by TCRdb to between 2015 and 2016). In the study overall: The study quantitatively tracked T-cell immune reconstitution after TCRalphabeta/CD19-depleted allogeneic hematopoietic cell transplantation in children using TCR repertoire profiling.

The germline V gene encodes CDR1 MNHEY and CDR2 SMNVEV (reference sequence). V is cut back by 7 bases and J by 8 bases, with 11 bases in the junction unmatched. From cysteine to phenylalanine, the CDR3 is 15 amino acids long. Just CDR3 DNA is preserved here, 45 bases in frame from base 1. As regards this clonotype: Its target antigen remains unknown. No much larger clone is present one base from it, and per-base qualities are unavailable.

The library was prepared using PCR. The data were produced on an Illumina HiSeq 2500. To normalize quantification of the TCRbeta repertoire, the TCR libraries were built with molecular barcoding that relied on unique molecular identifiers. TCRdb reprocessing: public reads trimmed at Q25 with fastp, clones called with MiXCR, in-frame beta chains kept. Identical CDR3 proteins give one entry, which carries the most common genes and DNA. For this sample the table gives 500,000 to 600,000 distinct CDR3 sequences, of which approximately 29% were detected only once. About 2.3% of the sample goes to the ten largest clones.

The V and J genes are TRBV27 and TRBJ2-1, with 10 bases matching TRBD1. Specimen: PBMCs from the stem cell graft donor, collected from the stem cell graft. This receptor was obtained from a human donor who donated a stem cell graft to a child with aplastic anemia. The DNA sequence is as follows: TGTGCCAGCAAAATAAGGGGGACAGGGGCGCATGAGCAGTTCTTC. Translated, it gives CASKIRGTGAHEQFF.